This is a list of T cell receptor beta chains from one sample in a study of radiation and T cells in renal cell carcinoma. Data came from immunoSEQ multiplex PCR; TCRdb stores just in-frame clones and leaves some out. This table holds roughly 58,000 clones, around 80% found once. The sample in question was blood, obtained from a patient whose treatment included radiotherapy and nephrectomy. The origin of the receptors is a man in his fifties or sixties with renal cell carcinoma. CDR3s include the opening cysteine and the closing phenylalanine or tryptophan.

V: TRBV12-5
J: TRBJ1-2
CDR3: CASGLPSLGKSYGYTF

V: TRBV9
J: TRBJ2-1
CDR3: CASSVAAPALNNEQFF

V: TRBV9
J: TRBJ2-1
CDR3: CASSVGVFGLEQFF

V: TRBV5-1
J: TRBJ2-2
CDR3: CASSLGNTGELFF

V: TRBV27
J: TRBJ1-1
CDR3: CASSLYGGTGLLF

V: TRBV10-3
J: TRBJ1-1
CDR3: CAISDSTAAAAEAFF

V: TRBV27
J: TRBJ1-3
CDR3: CASSLAPPLGANTIYF

V: TRBV6-5
J: TRBJ2-1
CDR3: CASSYSSGVNEQFF

V: TRBV7-9
J: TRBJ1-1
CDR3: CASSLWVGSMNTEAFF

V: TRBV7-8
J: TRBJ2-7
CDR3: CASSLRLGGSYEQYF

V: TRBV5-1
J: TRBJ1-4
CDR3: CASSSTGATNEKLFF

V: TRBV15
J: TRBJ1-5
CDR3: CATSRDYSNQPQHF

V: TRBV5-1
J: TRBJ2-6
CDR3: CASRAGYSFWGANVLTF

V: TRBV6-1
J: TRBJ1-2
CDR3: CASSEYGAGHYGYTF

V: TRBV18
J: TRBJ1-4
CDR3: CASSPGRANEKLFF

V: TRBV7-9
J: TRBJ1-5
CDR3: CASSLGGPQHF

V: TRBV30
J: TRBJ1-2
CDR3: CAWSWGGCGYTF

V: TRBV19
J: TRBJ2-1
CDR3: CASSRSTGSNEQFF

V: TRBV5-1
J: TRBJ2-6
CDR3: CASSLVGGPGANVLTF

V: TRBV27
J: TRBJ1-5
CDR3: CASSLRGVDNQPQHF

V: TRBV11-2
J: TRBJ1-2
CDR3: CASSLGRVNYGYTF

V: TRBV20-1
J: TRBJ2-1
CDR3: CSAQPYNEQFF

V: TRBV29-1
J: TRBJ1-1
CDR3: CSGGQGTEAFF

V: TRBV15
J: TRBJ2-1
CDR3: CATSREIQGNEQFF

V: TRBV7-3
J: TRBJ2-3
CDR3: CASSLDLSTDTQYF

V: TRBV7-6
J: TRBJ2-3
CDR3: CASSSPWTASTDTQYF

V: TRBV30
J: TRBJ1-1
CDR3: CAWKGGDRGYTEAFF

V: TRBV18
J: TRBJ2-5
CDR3: CASSPPIPIYPETQYF

V: TRBV19
J: TRBJ2-1
CDR3: CASKFSDRNYNEQFF

V: TRBV19
J: TRBJ1-5
CDR3: CASSYDRETQPQHF

V: TRBV9
J: TRBJ2-2
CDR3: CASSAGRMNTGELFF

V: TRBV19
J: TRBJ1-1
CDR3: CASRLTGPLDTEAFF

V: TRBV30
J: TRBJ2-4
CDR3: CAWSEGQVDKNIQYF

V: TRBV14
J: TRBJ1-1
CDR3: CASRIYGGMNTEAFF

V: TRBV5-4
J: TRBJ2-1
CDR3: CASRRGGYNEQFF

V: TRBV18
J: TRBJ1-5
CDR3: CASSPGTGYTSNQPQHF

V: TRBV29-1
J: TRBJ1-2
CDR3: CSVREQSLYGYTF